The entry that follows covers one T cell receptor beta chain sequence. This entry comes from a study of T cell changes during pregnancy in multiple sclerosis. J lost 8 bases, V lost 2 bases, and 7 bases had no gene match. This CDR3 region has 14 residues. Germline V lookup: CDR1 SGHDN, CDR2 FVKESK. Sequencing used immunoSEQ multiplex PCR; TCRdb keeps in-frame clones, though not all of them. The sample records about 100,000 clones, approximately 90% being singletons. This sequence joins TRBV14 and TRBJ1-2, with 8 bases aligning to TRBD1. Sequencing used peripheral blood, obtained after pregnancy. The TCR sequence derives from a female donor with multiple sclerosis, enrolled in a pregnancy study. The CDR3 protein is CASSQFVRGPGYTF. The CDR3 DNA reads as TGTGCCAGCAGCCAATTCGTCAGGGGGCCGGGCTACACCTTC.